This TCR beta chain was sequenced during a study of blood T cells in healthy people across ages. Study results and limitations: Naive T cell percentage strongly correlated with TCR beta diversity. Older age went with lower TCR beta diversity per million T cells, in a roughly linear way.

They isolated at least 7 million PBMCs from each sample. J lost 8 bases, V lost 5 bases, and 17 bases had no gene match. Germline V gives CDR1 MDHEN, CDR2 SYDVKM. This CDR3 comprises 16 residues. A word on this clonotype: The antigen remains unidentified.

A J-beta primer mix and a sample-barcoded 5' primer were used in a second PCR of about 7 to 12 cycles. A 12-random-nucleotide template-switch adaptor tagged each cDNA molecule. In TCRdb, the 5' RACE reads were re-called with MiXCR into one record per CDR3 protein. The table shows around 780,000 distinct CDR3 sequences, with about 61% occurring only once. The V gene is TRBV28, the J gene TRBJ1-2, with TRBD1 identical over 7 bases. Sequenced sample: blood. This sequence was found in a man aged 35 to 55 in good health. CDR3 nucleotides: TGTGCCAGCAGTCCGCGGTTAGGGGGCATCTATAGCGGCTACACCTTC. Translation: CASSPRLGGIYSGYTF.